Listed below are T cell receptor beta chains from one sample, sequenced in a study of T cell repertoires in cytomegalovirus infection. In TCRdb, the reads were re-called with MiXCR into one record per CDR3 protein. The sample carries about 920,000 distinct CDR3 sequences, around 30% recorded once. Their cognate antigens are unknown. The source was cultured CD8+ T cells from PBMCs, collected from culture after CMV antigen stimulation. The receptors come from a human donor in good health (CMV status not recorded). Some clones in this sample may be carry-over from other donors' samples. CDR3s include the opening cysteine and the closing phenylalanine or tryptophan.

>17|TRBJ1-5|TRBV12-3/TRBV12-4
CASSLAFRDSGIQPQHF
>13|TRBJ1-1|TRBV7-3
CASSLSYNTEAFF
>15|TRBJ1-2|TRBV11-2
CASSLGTGGPIGYTF
>16|TRBJ2-4|TRBV14
CASSQERAEGINIQYF
>16|TRBJ1-2|TRBV6-6
CASSTLRDRADYGYTF
>13|TRBJ2-7|TRBV6-5
CASSLAGGPEQYF
>17|TRBJ2-3|TRBV11-2
CASSPTRGKGNTDTQYF
>15|TRBJ2-1|TRBV6-1
CAAGGAGVSYNEQFF
>15|TRBJ2-5|TRBV7-6
CASSFGGGVQETQYF
>19|TRBJ2-1|TRBV7-2
CASSLVWGDRRKTYNEQFF
>15|TRBJ1-5|TRBV7-2
CASRYRDRLDQPQHF
>16|TRBJ2-3|TRBV6-6
CACLARSSGGANTQYF
>16|TRBJ2-1|TRBV9
CASSPNAGRSYNEQFF
>14|TRBJ2-7|TRBV27
CASSLSVSSGEQYF
>14|TRBJ2-2|TRBV5-5
CASSLGAHTGELFF